This T cell receptor (beta chain) came from a study of cytotoxic CD8 clonotypes in ibrutinib-treated CLL (dated by TCRdb to the early 2020s). In the study overall: In this cohort, approximately 15 patients were treatment-naive and about a dozen were relapsed/refractory, while under 18 had unmutated IGHV. Partial responses were observed in around 25 patients and complete responses in 2; after a median follow-up of around 68 months, remission was maintained in roughly 14 patients and progression was observed in roughly twelve. The response samples were drawn at a median of approximately twelve months into treatment, with a range of roughly 6 to 40 months. Samples averaged about 260,000 productive templates and around 91,000 productive rearrangements. Longitudinal samples were obtainable from about 30% of the 86 participants in the trial. Cryopreserved peripheral blood mononuclear cells were collected before treatment, at response, and at either disease progression or sustained remission. Every sample from remission and from progressive disease was obtained while the patients were still on ibrutinib.

The goal of deep resolution MiSeq sequencing was a depth between 1 in 1 million and 1 in 200,000 T cells, and coverage averaged 10x per clonotype. TCR beta libraries were generated with the immunoSEQ hsTCRB Kit. As for the original processing: The data were analyzed with ImmunoSEQ Analyzer and ImmunoSEQ Data Assistant, and V, D and J gene assignments followed IMGT definitions. Clonality, which ranges from 0 to 1, was calculated as one minus the normalized Shannon entropy of productive rearrangement frequencies. Only overrepresented clonotypes making up at least 0.05% of the repertoire of each patient were included in the public clonotype analysis. About a dozen repertoires from age-matched healthy donors, obtained from immuneACCESS, served as clonality controls. Here the immuneACCESS table is served through TCRdb, limited to in-frame sequences with V and J called. Missing clones are a known gap in these copies; in checked studies unresolved V genes cover under half, and the rest lacks a known reason. D and trimming come from the DNA, and the V and J calls and clone size come from that table. The sample records fewer than 70,000 clones, about 72% of which are singletons. Of the sample, 40% to 45% is held by the ten largest clones.

To note about this clone: It lacks a known antigen. One base away there is no much larger clone; base qualities are not given.

Taken with the paper, the label for time point translates to: approximately 11 months on ibrutinib. Roughly 2 micrograms of genomic DNA were extracted from cryopreserved PBMCs for TCR beta library preparation. High-throughput TCR beta sequencing was performed on longitudinal blood samples from CLL patients receiving ibrutinib monotherapy. The patients took part in an open-label, single-center phase 2 trial of ibrutinib monotherapy. The study at large found these results: Clonality increased at ibrutinib response, stayed stable in sustained remission, and fell back toward baseline at progression. Sampling times were not matched between patients in sustained remission and patients whose disease was progressing, and lymph node repertoires were not examined. Public clonotypes were found to be uncommon and were observed to contract or remain stable during treatment; the increase in clonality was shown to reflect expansion of private clonotypes at ibrutinib response. Baseline clonality exceeded that of age-matched healthy donors and correlated strongly with circulating CD8+ T-cell counts.

Including cysteine and phenylalanine, the CDR3 has 16 amino acids. Only the CDR3 portion is preserved as DNA: 48 bases, with reading frame beginning at the first base. CDR1 and CDR2 (SGHNT, YYREEE) derive from the germline V gene (reference sequence). After removal of 4 bases from V and 4 bases from J, the junction retains 3 bases not matched to a gene. Sequenced here: PBMCs, sampled after 12 months of ibrutinib treatment. The origin of this receptor is a human donor with chronic lymphocytic leukemia. Recombination joined TRBV5-4 with TRBJ2-2; TRBD2 fits 14 bases in the junction. The DNA sequence reads TGTGCCAGCAGCCCTGGACTAGCGGGAGGCACCGGGGAGCTGTTTTTT. This codes for CASSPGLAGGTGELFF.